The present T cell receptor (beta chain) was sequenced within a study of cytomegalovirus exposure and HLA in healthy donors. The PCR ran on 60 Vbeta and 13 Jbeta primers. Assay: immunoSEQ multiplex PCR; the TCRdb copy retains only in-frame clones and omits some. The sample lists 150,000 to 170,000 clones, approximately 80% occurring once. Study conclusions and caveats: Later, TCR association rates were found to vary by HLA locus, highest for DRB1 and lowest for HLA-C. The study put 150 to 200 TCR beta chains on its list as cytomegalovirus-associated. Later analysis showed most CMV-associated TCR beta chains appearing HLA-restricted.

This CDR3 is 14 amino acids long. Germline V CDR1 and CDR2: SGHRS, YFSETQ. Of note for this clone: Antigen unknown.

This clonotype was obtained from a man aged 30 to 45 in good health and CMV-seropositive. Sequencing was performed on PBMCs. The chain recombines TRBV5-1 with TRBJ2-5, with D maybe TRBD2 (6 bases). The J call is doubtful: the DNA matches TRBJ2-7 better. In DNA, the CDR3 is TGCGCCAGCAGCCCGGGGGATAGCTCCTACGAGCAGTACTTC. Protein: CASSPGDSSYEQYF.